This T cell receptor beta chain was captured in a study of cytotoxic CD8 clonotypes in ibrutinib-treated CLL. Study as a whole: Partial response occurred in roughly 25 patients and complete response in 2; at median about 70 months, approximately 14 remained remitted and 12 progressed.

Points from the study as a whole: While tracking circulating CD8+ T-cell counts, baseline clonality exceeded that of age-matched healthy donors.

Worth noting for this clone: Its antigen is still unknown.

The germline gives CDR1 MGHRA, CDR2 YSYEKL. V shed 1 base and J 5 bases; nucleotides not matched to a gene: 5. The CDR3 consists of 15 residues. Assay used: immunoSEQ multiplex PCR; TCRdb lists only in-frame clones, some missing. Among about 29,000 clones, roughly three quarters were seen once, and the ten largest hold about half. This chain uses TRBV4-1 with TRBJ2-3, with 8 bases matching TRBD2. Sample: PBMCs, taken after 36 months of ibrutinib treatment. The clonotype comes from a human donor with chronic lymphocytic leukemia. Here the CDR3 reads CASSQVGGAGDTQYF. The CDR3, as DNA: TGCGCCAGCAGCCAAGTCGGGGGGGCAGGAGATACGCAGTATTTT.